Following are 3 T cell receptor beta chains from one sample sequenced in a study of shared clonotypes between healthy human individuals. Libraries were prepared by immunoSEQ multiplex PCR; TCRdb keeps only in-frame clonotypes and omits some of them. This table has more than 400,000 clones, 90% to 97% appearing once. The sequencing input was naive CD4+ T cells sorted from blood. Subset indicated: CD45RA+ positively selected. These receptors came from a young woman in good health.

The J gene is TRBJ2-2, the V gene TRBV29-1, with TRBD2 as a possible D gene (6 bases). Trimming shortened V by 6 bases and J by 0 bases, and 17 bases separated the two germline ends. In germline, CDR1 is SQVTM, CDR2 ANQGSEA. The CDR3 loop spans 16 amino acids. This CDR3 is CSVGGTSIANTGELFF. As DNA, the CDR3 is TGCAGCGTGGGCGGGACTTCTATTGCGAACACCGGGGAGCTGTTTTTT.

The chain carries TRBV15 and TRBJ1-1, with a weak D call TRBD1 (5 bases). Trimming removed 5 bases at V and 5 bases at J, with 9 bases between. Germline lookup yields CDR1 LNHNV and CDR2 YYDKDF (reference sequence). The CDR3 runs 12 residues. DNA for the CDR3: TGTGCCACCAGCGTCCGGGGGACTGAAGCTTTCTTT. Amino acid sequence: CATSVRGTEAFF.

This clone was seen only once. This sequence joins TRBV6-1 and TRBJ2-7, with 12 nucleotides matching TRBD2. V lost 6 bases to trimming and J lost 7 bases; unmatched junction nucleotides: 10. Germline values: CDR1 MNHNS, CDR2 SASEGT. There are 15 residues in the CDR3. The CDR3 bases are TGTGCCAGCAGGCTGACTAGCGGGGGCCTGTGGGAGCAGTACTTC. It yields the protein CASRLTSGGLWEQYF.